This T cell receptor beta chain was sequenced for a study of T cells and Merkel cell carcinoma outcomes. Overall study results and limits: In Merkel cell carcinoma, repertoire and T-cell density reportedly predicted outcomes.

A word on this clone: What it binds is not known. The junction does not match germline at one end; this may be a read error.

Clones were read by immunoSEQ multiplex PCR, and TCRdb kept only the in-frame ones, dropping some. Seen here are 15,000 to 16,000 clones, roughly 76% observed once, and the top ten hold 9%. The length of the CDR3 is 14 residues. The germline V gene encodes CDR1 WNHNN and CDR2 SYGVQD (reference sequence). This receptor was obtained from a human donor with Merkel cell carcinoma. This sequence joins TRBV10-1 and TRBJ1-4, with D unclear. Sequencing used tumor tissue from Merkel cell carcinoma. The CDR3, as DNA: TGCGCCAGCCCGTCCCTGGATCATTGGGAAAAACGGTTTTTT. Translated, it gives CASPSLDHWEKRFF.